What follows describes a single T cell receptor (beta chain). Libraries were prepared by immunoSEQ multiplex PCR; TCRdb keeps only in-frame clonotypes and omits some of them. Found here are approximately 210,000 clones, around 76% of them singletons; the top ten hold about a sixth. These data are taken from a study of blood T cell repertoires in COVID-19. Study summary: From T cells, B-cell-depleted T cells, or PBMCs came the material, which was cDNA or gDNA.

Sequenced: PBMCs or T cells enriched from blood (not recorded which). The sequence derives from a woman aged 50 to 60 with acute COVID-19.

Here the CDR3 reads CSALGGAGTGELFF. DNA of the CDR3: TGCAGCGCCCTGGGGGGGGCAGGGACCGGGGAGCTGTTTTTT. J is TRBJ2-2 and V is TRBV29-1; D might be TRBD2 (7 bases). The germline V gene encodes CDR1 SQVTM and CDR2 ANQGSEA. The CDR3 covers 14 residues. V gave up 7 bases and J gave up 5 bases, with 17 bases separating them.